This T cell receptor (beta chain) was identified during a study of brain T cells in children with intractable seizures. V shed 5 bases and J shed 9 bases, with 8 bases lying between them. The CDR3 totals 11 residues. In its sample, this clone was seen once. Only cases whose brain tissue showed the highest T cell transcript signatures were sequenced. Profiled with immunoSEQ multiplex PCR; TCRdb holds only in-frame clones, not every one. The data contain about 64,000 clones, approximately 95% of them seen just once; the ten biggest clones take up 0.3% to 0.4%. The sample in question was peripheral blood, obtained at surgery. This TCR was recovered from a boy under two years old with focal cortical dysplasia and intractable seizures. This sequence joins TRBV12-3 or TRBV12-4 and TRBJ2-1, with unresolved D. The CDR3 here is CASSPNSEQFF. The CDR3, as DNA: TGTGCCAGCAGTCCCAATAGTGAGCAGTTCTTC.